This passage covers 3 T cell receptor beta chains from one sample sequenced in a study of blood T cell repertoires in COVID-19. The method was immunoSEQ multiplex PCR; TCRdb's version includes in-frame clones alone and lacks a portion of them. Seen here are about 94,000 clones, roughly 80% observed once, and the top ten hold around 49%. The material sequenced was peripheral blood. Receptors were obtained from a human donor in a cohort sampled during active COVID-19.

The chain joins TRBV6-5 to TRBJ1-5, with 7 bases that match TRBD1. The CDR3 totals 14 residues. J was trimmed by 7 bases and V by 5 bases; bases with no gene match: 8. In germline, CDR1 is MNHEY, CDR2 SVGAGI. This CDR3 is CASSKSGGKQPQHF. CDR3 nucleotide sequence: TGTGCCAGCAGTAAATCAGGGGGGAAGCAGCCCCAGCATTTT.

This clone was recorded only once. The chain combines TRBV4-3 with TRBJ2-6; TRBD1 matches 8 bases. The CDR3 is 20 residues long. V dropped 1 base and J dropped 0; count of bases not matched to a gene: 11. Germline lookup yields CDR1 LGHNA and CDR2 YSLEER. CDR3 residues: CASSQVLPGQAFSGANVLTF. As DNA, the CDR3 is TGCGCCAGCAGCCAAGTCCTTCCGGGACAGGCTTTCTCTGGGGCCAACGTCCTGACTTTC.

The gene calls are TRBV11-3 and TRBJ2-1; TRBD1 agrees at 10 bases. This CDR3 is 16 amino acids long. CDR1 is SGHNT, CDR2 YENEEA, per germline. V lost 5 bases to trimming and J lost 9 bases; unmatched junction nucleotides: 13. The chain's CDR3 is CASSPQPGQGNGEQFF. The CDR3 DNA reads TGTGCCAGCAGCCCACAACCGGGACAGGGGAACGGTGAGCAGTTCTTC.